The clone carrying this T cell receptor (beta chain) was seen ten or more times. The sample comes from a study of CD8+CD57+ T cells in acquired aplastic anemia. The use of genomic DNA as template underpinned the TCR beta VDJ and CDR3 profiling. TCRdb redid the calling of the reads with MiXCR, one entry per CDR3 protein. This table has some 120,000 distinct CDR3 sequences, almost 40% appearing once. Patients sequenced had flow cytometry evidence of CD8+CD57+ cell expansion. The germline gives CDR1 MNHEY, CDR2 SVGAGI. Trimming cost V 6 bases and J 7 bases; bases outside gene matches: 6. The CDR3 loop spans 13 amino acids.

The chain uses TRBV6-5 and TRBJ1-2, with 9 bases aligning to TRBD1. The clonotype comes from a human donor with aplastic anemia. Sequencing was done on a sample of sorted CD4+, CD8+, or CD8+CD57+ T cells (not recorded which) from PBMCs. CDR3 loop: CASSYRGRPGYTF. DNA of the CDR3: TGTGCCAGCAGCTACAGGGGGCGCCCTGGCTACACCTTC.